A selection of T cell receptor beta chains follows, all from one sample in a study of Graves' ophthalmopathy and Graves' hyperthyroidism. In TCRdb, the multiplex PCR reads were re-called with MiXCR into one record per CDR3 protein. Among about 640,000 distinct CDR3 sequences listed, roughly 39% were seen once. Material for sequencing was peripheral blood. The source is an adult man with Graves' ophthalmopathy. Both conserved end residues are trimmed from each CDR3.

v_gene,j_gene,CDR3aa
TRBV14,TRBJ1-2,ASSPFYDREDGYT
TRBV7-2,TRBJ2-7,ASSLDIGTAPWYEQY
TRBV12-3/TRBV12-4,TRBJ1-3,ASKDRWNTIY
TRBV7-4,TRBJ1-5,ASNQVQASNQPQH
TRBV10-3,TRBJ1-4,AISSARDGGNEKLF
TRBV25-1,TRBJ1-4,ASSASKGFNEKLF
TRBV20-1,TRBJ2-7,SARAASVYEQY
TRBV19,TRBJ2-7,ASSSGRFDEQY
TRBV15,TRBJ1-6,ATSRDRTGVDSPLH
TRBV20-1,TRBJ2-7,SASGTGGLEQY
TRBV2,TRBJ2-7,ASSVPGRSYEQY
TRBV7-9,TRBJ2-5,ASSNGQGTQY
TRBV19,TRBJ1-2,ASKSGGGYT
TRBV10-3,TRBJ2-3,ATSAGGPADTQY
TRBV7-3,TRBJ2-2,ASSAAKQGASGELF
TRBV12-5,TRBJ2-6,ASALLPLYWLLVSGANVLT
TRBV5-6,TRBJ1-1,ASSHTPGQVMNTEAF
TRBV20-1,TRBJ1-4,SARQKTTHEKLF
TRBV10-3,TRBJ1-2,AISESTGMYGYT
TRBV2,TRBJ1-1,ASRGQGGTTEAF
TRBV10-3,TRBJ1-1,AISGGI
TRBV10-3,TRBJ1-2,AIRPSGENYGYT
TRBV15,TRBJ2-6,ATSRDLGAEA
TRBV6-5,TRBJ1-2,ASRKQGLGYT
TRBV2,TRBJ1-4,ASSQGGTENEKLF
TRBV10-3,TRBJ1-1,ASRRQGPTGAF
TRBV25-1,TRBJ1-6,ASSQDGGSSYNSPLH
TRBV6-6,TRBJ2-6,ASSYPEGLSGPSGANVLT
TRBV25-1,.,ASSEAAGKQF
TRBV24-1,TRBJ2-7,ATSDGAYEQY
TRBV15,TRBJ2-5,ATSRGAGQPQY
TRBV4-3,TRBJ1-6,ASSQDRGASPLH
TRBV9,TRBJ1-3,ASSLRTGQGFGNTIY
TRBV5-1,TRBJ1-1,ASSSGTGTFTEAF